The entry that follows covers one T cell receptor beta chain sequence. As yet, its antigen is unknown. Nashville, Tennessee was home to all donors, each a Caucasian adult. The run depth of the assay was deep. Some clones are missing from TCRdb's copy, which holds only in-frame ones; the method was immunoSEQ multiplex PCR. The repertoire holds 550,000 to 800,000 clones, with about 74% as singletons. This sample stems from a study of shared clonotypes between healthy human individuals. On the study more broadly: Participating donors consisted of two women and three men aged 18 to 49. Overall study results and limits: Shared clonotypes across all four donors exceeded non-shared ones in generation probability.

V was cut by 0 bases and J by 2 bases, with 11 bases left in between. Germline CDR1 reads MNHEY; CDR2 reads SVGAGI. The CDR3 has 15 residues. This clonotype was obtained from a woman aged 25 to 39 in good health. Sequencing input: memory CD4+ T cells sorted from blood. Subset reported: CD45RA-negative fraction. The J gene is TRBJ2-7, the V gene TRBV6-5, with D uncertain. The CDR3 sequence is CASSYSRFGPYEQYF. Here the CDR3 DNA reads TGTGCCAGCAGTTACTCGAGGTTTGGACCCTACGAGCAGTACTTC.